This T cell receptor (beta chain) stems from a study of shared clonotypes between healthy human individuals. Produced via immunoSEQ multiplex PCR; TCRdb's table is partial and in-frame only. The table shows some 2 million clones, with around 95% occurring only once. The CDR3 sequence is 15 residues long. Germline values: CDR1 SGDLS, CDR2 YYNGEE. V was cut by 0 bases and J by 3 bases, with 11 bases left in between. The clonotype comes from a man between 18 and 29 years old in good health. The gene calls are TRBV9 and TRBJ2-3; D is undetermined. Sequencing was performed on naive CD4+ T cells sorted from blood. Documented subset: CD45RA+ positively selected. Here the CDR3 DNA reads TGTGCCAGCAGCGTAGGCTCCGCAGGTACAGATACGCAGTATTTT. Translation: CASSVGSAGTDTQYF.